A single sample is the source of the 3 T cell receptor beta chains below, sequenced in a study of blood T cell repertoires in COVID-19. The method was immunoSEQ multiplex PCR; TCRdb's version includes in-frame clones alone and lacks a portion of them. This sample has more than 150,000 clones, with around 86% found just once. The sequenced sample consisted of peripheral blood. Source of these receptors: a man between 65 and 85 years old who had recovered from COVID-19.

This clone has only one observation. The chain employs TRBV4-1 and TRBJ2-1; D is perhaps TRBD2 (6 bases). The CDR3 spans 14 residues. Trimming removed 2 bases from V and 8 bases from J, with 13 bases in between. Per germline, CDR1 MGHRA and CDR2 YSYEKL. The CDR3 protein is CASSQWQEGYEQFF. The CDR3 region has the DNA TGCGCCAGCAGCCAATGGCAGGAGGGGTATGAGCAGTTCTTC.

The chain links TRBV2 to TRBJ2-2, with a tentative D call TRBD2 (6 bases). Looked up from germline, CDR1 is SNHLY and CDR2 is FYNNEI. The CDR3 is made up of 14 amino acids. Deletions cut 2 bases from V and 3 bases from J, with 7 bases between. The CDR3 region is CASSEWGDTGELFF. DNA of the CDR3: TGTGCCAGCAGTGAATGGGGGGACACCGGGGAGCTGTTTTTT.

This clone was picked up one time. The genes are TRBV11-2 and TRBJ2-2, with a tentative D call TRBD2 (7 bases). The CDR3 length is 18 residues. V dropped 0 bases and J dropped 7 bases, with 21 bases sitting between them. Per the germline V gene, CDR1 is SGHAT and CDR2 is FQNNGV. CDR3 coding DNA: TGTGCCAGCAGCTTAGAGGCCCCTGGGGGGGGCGCCGACGGGGAGCTGTTTTTT. Its translation is CASSLEAPGGGADGELFF.